The TCR beta chain under discussion was sequenced for a study of T-cell reconstitution after alpha-beta-depleted transplantation in children. At least ten counts were recorded for this clonotype. Using unique molecular identifiers, the investigators prepared the TCRbeta library. TCRdb re-analysed the PCR reads in MiXCR, keeping a single row per CDR3 protein. The data show approximately 640,000 distinct CDR3 sequences, roughly 17% seen once. The specimen was PBMCs from the stem cell graft donor, collected from the stem cell graft. This TCR was sampled from a human donor who donated a stem cell graft to a child with acute myeloid leukemia.

CDR3 loop: CSARYTGGDLDTEAFF. The CDR3 DNA reads as TGCAGTGCTAGATATACAGGGGGCGATTTGGACACTGAAGCTTTCTTT. V and J are TRBV20-1 and TRBJ1-1; 9 positions agree with TRBD1. In germline, CDR1 is DFQATT, CDR2 SNEGSKA (reference sequence). V was pared by 2 bases and J by 3 bases, with 10 bases of the junction left unmatched. This CDR3 is built from 16 residues.